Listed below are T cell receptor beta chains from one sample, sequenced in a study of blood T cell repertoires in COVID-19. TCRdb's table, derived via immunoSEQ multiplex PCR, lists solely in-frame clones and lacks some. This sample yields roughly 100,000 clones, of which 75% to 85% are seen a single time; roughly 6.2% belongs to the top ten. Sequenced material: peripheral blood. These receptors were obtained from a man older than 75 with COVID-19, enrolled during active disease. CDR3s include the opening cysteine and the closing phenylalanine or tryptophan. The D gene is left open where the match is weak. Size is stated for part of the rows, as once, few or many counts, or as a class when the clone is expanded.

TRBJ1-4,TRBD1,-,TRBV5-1,TGCGCCAGCAGGACCGGGACAGGGCGTGAAAAACTGTTTTTT,CASRTGTGREKLFF
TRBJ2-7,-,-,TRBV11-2,TGTGCCAGCAGCTTGTGGCGGGGAAACTTCTACGAGCAGTACTTC,CASSLWRGNFYEQYF
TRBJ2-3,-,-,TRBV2,TGTGCCAGCAGCCCTTGGGGGGACAGCAGGACAGATACGCAGTATTTT,CASSPWGDSRTDTQYF
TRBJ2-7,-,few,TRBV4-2,TGTGCCAGCAGCCAAGATGAACAGCTGCCCTTCGAGCAGTACTTC,CASSQDEQLPFEQYF
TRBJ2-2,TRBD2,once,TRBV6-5,TGTGCCAGCAGTTACGGCGGGAGCGGGACCGGGGAGCTGTTTTTT,CASSYGGSGTGELFF
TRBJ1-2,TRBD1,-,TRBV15,TGTGCCACCAGTCGTACTGCACAGGGACAGGATGGCTACACCTTC,CATSRTAQGQDGYTF
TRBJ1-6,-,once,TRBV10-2,TGCGCCAGCAGCGAGGGCAGAAAATCACCCCTCCACTTT,CASSEGRKSPLHF
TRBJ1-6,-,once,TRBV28,TGTGCCAGCGGGGGGCGGGGGCAGCCGAGCTCCTATAATTCACCCCTCCACTTT,CASGGRGQPSSYNSPLHF
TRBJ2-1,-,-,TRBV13,TGTGCCAGCAGCTTGCAACCGGGATCAAATGAGCAGTTCTTC,CASSLQPGSNEQFF
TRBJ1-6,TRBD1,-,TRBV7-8,TGTGCCAGCAGCTTAGTAGACAGGGGGTCTGGTTCACCCCTCCACTTT,CASSLVDRGSGSPLHF
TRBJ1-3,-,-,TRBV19,TGTGCCAGTAGTAAACTTGGGACTAATCCCTCTGGAAACACCATATATTTT,CASSKLGTNPSGNTIYF
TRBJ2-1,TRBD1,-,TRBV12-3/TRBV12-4,TGTGCGTCAGGGACAGGGAACAATGAGCAGTTCTTC,CASGTGNNEQFF
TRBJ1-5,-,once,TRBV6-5,TGTGCCAGCAGTTACTCGACCAGGAATCAGCCCCAGCATTTT,CASSYSTRNQPQHF
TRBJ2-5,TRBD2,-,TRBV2,TGTGCCAGCAGTGTGTGGGGAGGGCCGGGCCAAGAAGAGACCCAGTACTTC,CASSVWGGPGQEETQYF